What follows are 9 T cell receptor beta chains derived from one specimen sequenced in a study of early T cells in non-severe SARS-CoV-2 infection. Each CDR3 protein gets one entry after TCRdb re-called the 5' RACE reads with MiXCR. The table records tens of thousands of distinct CDR3 sequences, around a tenth of them present only once. The specimen was whole blood, collected at baseline. These receptors came from an adult who was a healthcare worker with PCR-confirmed SARS-CoV-2 infection or an uninfected control (not recorded which).

CDR3 bases: TGTGCCAGCAGCTTAGGCCCCGGGGTAGGAGCCTACGAGCAGTACTTC. It translates to CASSLGPGVGAYEQYF. The chain joins TRBV7-2 to TRBJ2-7, with D perhaps matching TRBD2 (5 bases). Germline-derived CDR1 and CDR2 are SGHTA and FQGNSA. The CDR3 totals 16 residues. Trimming pared 1 base from V and 2 bases from J, leaving 15 bases between. Combining the CDR3 with reference TRBV7-2 and TRBJ2-7 gives the whole variable domain GAGVSQSPSNKVTEKGKDVELRCDPISGHTALYWYRQSLGQGLEFLIYFQGNSAPDKSGLPSDRFSAERTGGSVSTLTIQRTQQEDSAVYLCASSLGPGVGAYEQYFGPGTRLTVT.

This clonotype came up many times. The V gene is TRBV11-2, the J gene TRBJ2-7; 9 bases fit TRBD1. With 5 bases clipped from V and 5 bases from J, the junction kept 7 bases outside the gene matches. The CDR3 loop spans 14 amino acids. Per germline, CDR1 SGHAT and CDR2 FQNNGV. This CDR3 is CASSLDRGLDEQYF. CDR3 nucleotide sequence: TGTGCCAGCAGCCTCGACAGGGGGTTGGACGAGCAGTACTTC.

This sequence joins TRBV18 and TRBJ1-1, with unresolved D. This CDR3 region has 14 residues. The V gene lost 4 bases and the J gene lost 4 bases, with 13 bases spanning the gap. Germline V gene lookup returns CDR1 KGHSH and CDR2 LQKENI. The CDR3 is CASSQREEGTEAFF. The CDR3 DNA sequence: TGTGCCAGCTCACAGAGGGAGGAGGGCACTGAAGCTTTCTTT.

The chain recombines TRBV9 with TRBJ2-7, with D maybe TRBD2 (6 bases). V shed 0 bases and J shed 1 base, with 11 bases lying between them. The CDR3 loop spans 15 amino acids. Germline CDR1 is SGDLS and CDR2 is YYNGEE. The CDR3 protein is CASSVGGAGSYEQYF. In DNA form, the CDR3 reads TGTGCCAGCAGCGTAGGAGGCGCGGGGTCCTACGAGCAGTACTTC.

This clonotype was seen only a few times. The V call is TRBV5-1, the J call TRBJ1-6; D not resolved. CDR1 and CDR2 (germline): SGHRS, YFSETQ. V dropped 2 bases and J dropped 5 bases, with 5 bases sitting between them. The CDR3 is made up of 13 amino acids. The DNA for the CDR3 is TGCGCCAGCAGCTTTGCCGATAATTCACCCCTCCACTTT. Residues: CASSFADNSPLHF. The whole variable domain, filled in from reference TRBV5-1 and TRBJ1-6, reads KAGVTQTPRYLIKTRGQQVTLSCSPISGHRSVSWYQQTPGQGLQFLFEYFSETQRNKGNFPGRFSGRQFSNSRSEMNVSTLELGDSALYLCASSFADNSPLHFGNGTRLTVT.

This chain links TRBV7-6 with TRBJ2-2; 8 nucleotides line up with TRBD1. Losses at the gene ends were 6 bases for V and 5 bases for J; bases not matched to a gene: 2. CDR3 length: 13 amino acids. CDR1 is SGHVS, CDR2 FNYEAQ, per germline. CDR3 residues: CASSRTGTGELFF. DNA for the CDR3: TGTGCCAGCAGTAGGACAGGGACCGGGGAGCTGTTTTTT.

The sample holds a few counts of this clonotype. The chain recombines TRBV20-1 with TRBJ2-7, with unresolved D. The CDR3 has 15 residues. CDR1 and CDR2 (germline): DFQATT, SNEGSKA (reference sequence). Deletions cut 0 bases from V and 1 base from J, with 13 bases between. The CDR3 region has the DNA TGCAGTGCTAGAGAGCTTGGAACCCCGTCCTACGAGCAGTACTTC. Its protein product is CSARELGTPSYEQYF.

The chain uses TRBV2 and TRBJ1-2, with 7 positions matching TRBD1. Germline lookup yields CDR1 SNHLY and CDR2 FYNNEI. This CDR3 is 14 amino acids long. V was clipped by 7 bases and J by 6 bases; unmatched bases: 11. CDR3 loop: CASTYSGGSNGYTF. The DNA for the CDR3 is TGTGCCAGCACATACTCAGGGGGAAGTAATGGCTACACCTTC.

The chain uses TRBV28 and TRBJ2-2, with D perhaps TRBD1 or TRBD2 (6 bases each). CDR1 and CDR2 (germline): MDHEN, SYDVKM. V lost 3 bases to trimming and J lost 1 base, with 12 bases between them. This CDR3 is built from 16 residues. The CDR3 nucleotides read TGTGCCAGCAGTTTCTGGGGGGCCGTGAACACCGGGGAGCTGTTTTTT. This gives the protein CASSFWGAVNTGELFF.